This T cell receptor beta chain was retrieved from a study of shared clonotypes between healthy human individuals. Only in-frame clones appear in the TCRdb table, and some are missing; sequencing was by immunoSEQ multiplex PCR. The sample lists just under 350,000 clones; less than 85% were seen once. The clonotype originates from a man under 40 in good health. The sample comprised memory CD4+ T cells sorted from blood. Subset described: CD45RA-negative fraction.

The CDR3 sequence is CASSEASGQHYGYTF. The CDR3 DNA is TGTGCCAGCAGTGAAGCCTCGGGACAGCACTATGGCTACACCTTC. This sequence joins TRBV6-1 and TRBJ1-2, with 7 bases matching TRBD1. Germline V gene data show CDR1 as MNHNS and CDR2 as SASEGT. The CDR3 sequence is 15 residues long. J gave up 3 bases and V 0 bases, and 4 bases lay outside the gene matches.